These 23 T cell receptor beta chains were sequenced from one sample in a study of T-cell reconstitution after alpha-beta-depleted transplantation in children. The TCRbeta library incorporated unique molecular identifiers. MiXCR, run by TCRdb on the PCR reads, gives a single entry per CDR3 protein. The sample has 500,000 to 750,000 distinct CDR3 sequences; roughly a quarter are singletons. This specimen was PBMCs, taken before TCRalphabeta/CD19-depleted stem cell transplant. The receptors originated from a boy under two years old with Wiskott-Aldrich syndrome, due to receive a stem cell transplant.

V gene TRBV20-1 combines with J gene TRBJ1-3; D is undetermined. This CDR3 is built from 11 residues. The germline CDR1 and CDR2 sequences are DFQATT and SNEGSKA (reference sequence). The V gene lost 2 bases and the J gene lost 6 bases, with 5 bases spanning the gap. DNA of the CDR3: TGCAGTGCTAGACCCCTAAACACCATATATTTT. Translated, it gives CSARPLNTIYF.

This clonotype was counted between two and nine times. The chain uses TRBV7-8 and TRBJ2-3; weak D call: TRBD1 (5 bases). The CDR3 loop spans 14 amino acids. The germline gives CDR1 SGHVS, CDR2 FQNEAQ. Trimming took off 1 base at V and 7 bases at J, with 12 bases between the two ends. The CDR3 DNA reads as TGTGCCAGCAGCTTAGTGGCAGGGATGAATACGCAGTATTTT. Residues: CASSLVAGMNTQYF.

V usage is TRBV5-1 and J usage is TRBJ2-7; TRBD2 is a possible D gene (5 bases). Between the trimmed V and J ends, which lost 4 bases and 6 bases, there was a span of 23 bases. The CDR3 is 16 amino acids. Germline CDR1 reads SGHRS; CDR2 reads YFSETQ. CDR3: CASSGRGMPSKGEQYF. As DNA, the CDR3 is TGCGCCAGCAGCGGACGGGGTATGCCCTCCAAAGGCGAGCAGTACTTC.

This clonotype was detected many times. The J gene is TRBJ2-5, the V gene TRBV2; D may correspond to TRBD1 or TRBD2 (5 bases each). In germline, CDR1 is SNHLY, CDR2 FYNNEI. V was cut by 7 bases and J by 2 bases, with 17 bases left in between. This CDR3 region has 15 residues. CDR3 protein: CASNDLGVGQETQYF. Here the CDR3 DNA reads TGTGCCAGCAACGATTTGGGGGTTGGGCAAGAGACCCAGTACTTC.

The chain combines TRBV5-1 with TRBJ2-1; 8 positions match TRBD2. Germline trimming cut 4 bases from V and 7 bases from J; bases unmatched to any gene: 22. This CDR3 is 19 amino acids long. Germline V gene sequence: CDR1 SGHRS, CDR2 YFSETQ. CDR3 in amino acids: CASSPILSGSRIFENEQFF. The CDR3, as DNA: TGCGCCAGCAGCCCAATACTCAGCGGGAGTAGAATTTTCGAGAATGAGCAGTTCTTC.

The CDR3 loop reads CAIQPTGDGGYTF. The CDR3 nucleotides are TGTGCCATCCAACCAACAGGGGATGGTGGCTACACCTTC. This sequence joins TRBV10-3 and TRBJ1-2, with TRBD1 matching over 7 bases. Germline CDR1 is ENHRY and CDR2 is SYGVKD. The V gene end was trimmed by 8 bases and the J gene end by 7 bases; junction bases not matched to a gene: 10. CDR3 length: 13 amino acids.

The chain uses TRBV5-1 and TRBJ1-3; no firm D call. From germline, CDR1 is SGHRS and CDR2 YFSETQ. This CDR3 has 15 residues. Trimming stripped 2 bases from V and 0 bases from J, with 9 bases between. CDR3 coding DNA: TGCGCCAGCAGCTTTATAGGAAGCTCTGGAAACACCATATATTTT. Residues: CASSFIGSSGNTIYF.

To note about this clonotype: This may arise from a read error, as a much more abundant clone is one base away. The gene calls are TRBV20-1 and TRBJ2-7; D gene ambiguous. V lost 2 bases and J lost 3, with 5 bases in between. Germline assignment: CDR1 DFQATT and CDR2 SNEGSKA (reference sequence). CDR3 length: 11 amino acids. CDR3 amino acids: CSARMGYEQYF. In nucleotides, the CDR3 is TGCAGTGCTAGAATGGGCTACGAGCAGTACTTC.

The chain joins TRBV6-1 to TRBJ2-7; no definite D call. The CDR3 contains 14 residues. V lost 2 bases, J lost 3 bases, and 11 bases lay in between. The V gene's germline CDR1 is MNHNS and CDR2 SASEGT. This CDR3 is CASSEIGGDYEQYF. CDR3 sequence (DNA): TGTGCCAGCAGTGAAATCGGTGGGGACTACGAGCAGTACTTC.

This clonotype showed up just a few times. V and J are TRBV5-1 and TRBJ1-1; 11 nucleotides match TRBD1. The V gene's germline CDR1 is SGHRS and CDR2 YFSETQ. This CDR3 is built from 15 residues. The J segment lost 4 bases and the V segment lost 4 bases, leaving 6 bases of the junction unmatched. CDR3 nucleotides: TGCGCCAGCAGCCCGGGGACAGGGGGGGGCACTGAAGCTTTCTTT. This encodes CASSPGTGGGTEAFF.

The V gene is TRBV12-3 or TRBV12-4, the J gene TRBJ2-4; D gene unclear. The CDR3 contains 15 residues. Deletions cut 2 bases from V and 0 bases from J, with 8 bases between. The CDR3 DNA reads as TGTGCCAGCAGTTTATTCGCCTTAGCCAAAAACATTCAGTACTTC. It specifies CASSLFALAKNIQYF.

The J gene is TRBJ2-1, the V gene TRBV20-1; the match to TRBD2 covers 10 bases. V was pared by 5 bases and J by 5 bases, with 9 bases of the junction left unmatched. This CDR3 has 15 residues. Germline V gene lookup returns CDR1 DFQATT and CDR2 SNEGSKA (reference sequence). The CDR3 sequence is CSAPWLAGVHNEQFF. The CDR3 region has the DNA TGCAGTGCTCCCTGGCTAGCGGGAGTTCACAATGAGCAGTTCTTC.

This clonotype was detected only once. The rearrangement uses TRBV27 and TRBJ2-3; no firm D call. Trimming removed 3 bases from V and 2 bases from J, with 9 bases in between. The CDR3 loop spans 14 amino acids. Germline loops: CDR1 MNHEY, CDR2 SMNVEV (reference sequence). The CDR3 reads CASSFRLITDTQYF. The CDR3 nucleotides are TGTGCCAGCAGTTTCCGGCTAATCACAGATACGCAGTATTTT.

CDR3 in DNA: TGTGCCAGCAGTTTTCTAGCGGGGACCTCCTACGAGCAGTACTTC. Translation: CASSFLAGTSYEQYF. V gene TRBV27 combines with J gene TRBJ2-7, with TRBD2 matching over 9 bases. Trimming took 3 bases from V and 0 from J; bases not matched to a gene: 3. There are 15 residues in the CDR3. CDR1 and CDR2 from the germline V gene are MNHEY and SMNVEV (reference sequence).

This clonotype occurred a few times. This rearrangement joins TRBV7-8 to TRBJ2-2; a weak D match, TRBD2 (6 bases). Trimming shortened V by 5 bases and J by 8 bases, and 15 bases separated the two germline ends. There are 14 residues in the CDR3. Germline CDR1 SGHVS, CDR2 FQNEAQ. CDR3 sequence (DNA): TGTGCCAGCAGCCAAAACGGGAGAACGGGGGAGCTGTTTTTT. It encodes CASSQNGRTGELFF.

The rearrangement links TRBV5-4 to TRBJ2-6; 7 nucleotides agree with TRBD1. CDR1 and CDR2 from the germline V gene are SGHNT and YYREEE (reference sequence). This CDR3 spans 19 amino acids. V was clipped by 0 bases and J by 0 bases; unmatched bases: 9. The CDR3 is CASSLDDRVYSSGANVLTF. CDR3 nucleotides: TGTGCCAGCAGCTTGGATGACAGGGTCTATAGCTCTGGGGCCAACGTCCTGACTTTC.

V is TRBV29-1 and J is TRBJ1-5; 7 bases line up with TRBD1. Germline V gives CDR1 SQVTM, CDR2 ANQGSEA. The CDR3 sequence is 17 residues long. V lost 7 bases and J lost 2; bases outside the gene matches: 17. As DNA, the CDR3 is TGCAGCGGTCAAGACCAGGGACAGCCTATAGGCAATCAGCCCCAGCATTTT. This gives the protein CSGQDQGQPIGNQPQHF.

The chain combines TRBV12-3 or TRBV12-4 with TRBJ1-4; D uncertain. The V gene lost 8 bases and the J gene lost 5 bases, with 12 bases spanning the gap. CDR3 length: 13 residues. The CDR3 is CASLQTENEKLFF. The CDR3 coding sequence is TGTGCCAGCCTGCAGACCGAGAATGAAAAACTGTTTTTT.

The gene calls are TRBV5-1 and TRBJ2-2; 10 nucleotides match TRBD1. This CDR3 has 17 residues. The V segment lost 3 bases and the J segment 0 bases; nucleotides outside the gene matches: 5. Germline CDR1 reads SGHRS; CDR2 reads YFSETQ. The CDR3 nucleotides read TGCGCCAGCAGCTGGACTGGACAGGGGGCGAACACCGGGGAGCTGTTTTTT. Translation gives CASSWTGQGANTGELFF.

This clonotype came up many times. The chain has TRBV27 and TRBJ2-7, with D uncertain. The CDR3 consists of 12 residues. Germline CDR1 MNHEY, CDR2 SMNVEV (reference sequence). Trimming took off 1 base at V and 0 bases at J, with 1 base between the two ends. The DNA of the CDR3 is TGTGCCAGCAGTTTATACTCCTACGAGCAGTACTTC. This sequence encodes CASSLYSYEQYF.

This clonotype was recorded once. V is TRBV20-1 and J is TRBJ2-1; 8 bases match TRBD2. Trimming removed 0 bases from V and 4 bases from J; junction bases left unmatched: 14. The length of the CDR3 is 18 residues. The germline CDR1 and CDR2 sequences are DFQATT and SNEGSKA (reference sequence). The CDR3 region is CSARDPSFGPSGYNEQFF. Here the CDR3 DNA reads TGCAGTGCTAGAGATCCCTCATTCGGTCCTAGCGGGTACAATGAGCAGTTCTTC.

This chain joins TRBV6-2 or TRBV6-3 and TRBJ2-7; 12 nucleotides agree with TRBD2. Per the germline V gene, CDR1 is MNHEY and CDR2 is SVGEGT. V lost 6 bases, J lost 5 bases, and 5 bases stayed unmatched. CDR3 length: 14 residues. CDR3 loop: CASRGLAGSNEQYF. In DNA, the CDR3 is TGTGCCAGCAGAGGACTAGCGGGGTCTAACGAGCAGTACTTC.

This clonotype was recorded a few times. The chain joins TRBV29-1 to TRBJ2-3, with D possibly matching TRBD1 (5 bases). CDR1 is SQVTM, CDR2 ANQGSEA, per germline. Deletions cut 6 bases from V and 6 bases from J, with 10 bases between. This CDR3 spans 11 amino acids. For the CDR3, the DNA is TGCAGCGTCCGCCAGGGTGATACGCAGTATTTT. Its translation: CSVRQGDTQYF.